The clone carrying this TCR beta chain was seen a handful of times. As handled by the study authors: A per-sample median of around 100,000 TCRs was observed, with a range of roughly 23,224 to 700,000. From the RACE reads, TCRdb called clonotypes with MiXCR, one entry per CDR3 protein. The authors' filters were not applied to this entry. The sample records about 82,000 distinct CDR3 sequences, over 8.5% being singletons. Time point indicated: healthy volunteer bleed at 6 weeks. Unseparated into fractions, whole blood served as the source from which total RNA was extracted. This sample was included in a study of human T cells and chemical hapten exposure. Sequencing was carried out using whole blood. This clonotype was sampled from a male donor in good health. Some clones in this sample may be carry-over from other donors' samples.

The CDR3 here is CASSFSTSGGSTDTQYF. DNA of the CDR3: TGTGCCAGCAGTTTCTCAACTAGCGGGGGTAGCACAGATACGCAGTATTTT. The J gene is TRBJ2-3, the V gene TRBV12-3 or TRBV12-4, with TRBD2 matching over 11 bases. The CDR3 consists of 17 residues. The J segment lost 0 bases and the V segment lost 3 bases, leaving 5 bases of the junction unmatched.